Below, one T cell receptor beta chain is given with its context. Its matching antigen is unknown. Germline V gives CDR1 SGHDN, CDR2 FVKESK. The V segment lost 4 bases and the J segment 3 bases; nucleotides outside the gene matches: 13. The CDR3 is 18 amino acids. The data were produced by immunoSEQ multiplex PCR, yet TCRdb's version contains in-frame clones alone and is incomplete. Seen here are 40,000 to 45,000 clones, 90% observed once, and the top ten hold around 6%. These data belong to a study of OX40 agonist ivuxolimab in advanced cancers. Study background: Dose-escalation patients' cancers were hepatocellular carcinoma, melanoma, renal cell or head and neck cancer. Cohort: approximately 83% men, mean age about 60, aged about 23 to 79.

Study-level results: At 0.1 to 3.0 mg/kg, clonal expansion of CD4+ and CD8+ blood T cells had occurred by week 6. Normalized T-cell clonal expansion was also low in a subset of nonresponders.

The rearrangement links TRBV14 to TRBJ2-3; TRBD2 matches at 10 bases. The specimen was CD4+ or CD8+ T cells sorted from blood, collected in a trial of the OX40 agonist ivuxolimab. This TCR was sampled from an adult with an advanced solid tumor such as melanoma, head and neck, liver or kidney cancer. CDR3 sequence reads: CASSPSGIAGGPTDTQYF. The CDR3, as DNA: TGTGCCAGCAGCCCCTCAGGGATAGCGGGAGGACCTACAGATACGCAGTATTTT.